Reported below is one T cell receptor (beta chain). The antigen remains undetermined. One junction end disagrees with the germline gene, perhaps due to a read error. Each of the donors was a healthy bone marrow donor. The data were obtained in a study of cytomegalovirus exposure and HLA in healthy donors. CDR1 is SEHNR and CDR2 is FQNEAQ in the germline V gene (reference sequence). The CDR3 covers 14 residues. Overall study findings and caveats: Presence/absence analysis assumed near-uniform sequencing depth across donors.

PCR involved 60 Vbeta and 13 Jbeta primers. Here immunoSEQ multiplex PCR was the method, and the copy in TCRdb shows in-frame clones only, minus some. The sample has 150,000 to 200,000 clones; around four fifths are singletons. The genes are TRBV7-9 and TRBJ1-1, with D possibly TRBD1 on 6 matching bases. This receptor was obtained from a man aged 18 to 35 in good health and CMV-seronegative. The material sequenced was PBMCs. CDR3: CSSIIPGGVTEAFF. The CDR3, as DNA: TGTTCCAGCATAATTCCGGGGGGCGTCACTGAAGCTTTCTTT.